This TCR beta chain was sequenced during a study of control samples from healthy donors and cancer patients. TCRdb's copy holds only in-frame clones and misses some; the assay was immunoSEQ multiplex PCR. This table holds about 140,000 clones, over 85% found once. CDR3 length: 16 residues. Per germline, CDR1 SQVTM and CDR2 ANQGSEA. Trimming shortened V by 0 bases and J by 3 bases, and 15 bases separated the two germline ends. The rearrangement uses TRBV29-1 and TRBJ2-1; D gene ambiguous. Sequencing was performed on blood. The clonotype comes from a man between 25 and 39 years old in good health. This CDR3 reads CSVEEFARRIYNEQFF. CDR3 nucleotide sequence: TGCAGCGTTGAAGAGTTCGCTCGCAGGATCTACAATGAGCAGTTCTTC.